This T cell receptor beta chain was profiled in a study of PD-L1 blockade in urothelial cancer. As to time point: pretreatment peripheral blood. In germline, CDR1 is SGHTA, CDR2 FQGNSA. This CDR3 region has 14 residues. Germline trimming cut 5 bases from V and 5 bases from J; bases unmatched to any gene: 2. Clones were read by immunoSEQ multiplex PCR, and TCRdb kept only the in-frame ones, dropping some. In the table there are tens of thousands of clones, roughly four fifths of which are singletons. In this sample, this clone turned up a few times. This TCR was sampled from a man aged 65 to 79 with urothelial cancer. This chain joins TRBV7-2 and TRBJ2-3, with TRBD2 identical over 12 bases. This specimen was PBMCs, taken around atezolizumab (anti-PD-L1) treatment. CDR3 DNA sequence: TGTGCCAGCAGCCCTAGCGGGAGGGGAGATACGCAGTATTTT. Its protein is CASSPSGRGDTQYF.